The clone carrying this T cell receptor beta chain was recorded many times. The CDR3 runs to 12 residues. With 5 bases removed from V and 2 bases from J, the gap between germline ends came to 5 bases. The germline gives CDR1 MDHEN, CDR2 SYDVKM. The data were taken from a study of beta chain features in type 1 diabetes. The overall study: All samples combined gave about 100 million sorted cells for examination.

The investigators reverse transcribed all of the isolated RNA, so they sequenced expressed TCRB transcripts. The repertoire was sequenced with immunoSEQ multiplex PCR; TCRdb's copy has only in-frame clones and lacks some. The table shows about 340,000 clones, with less than 10% occurring only once. This chain connects TRBV28 to TRBJ2-3; D ambiguous. This clonotype originated in a woman between 18 and 29 years old in good health. Sequenced: central memory CD4+ T cells from blood. The CDR3 is CASSGFTDTQYF. The CDR3 bases are TGTGCCAGCAGTGGCTTCACAGATACGCAGTATTTT. The full variable domain, with the rest looked up from reference TRBV28 and TRBJ2-3, is DVKVTQSSRYLVKRTGEKVFLECVQDMDHENMFWYRQDPGLGLRLIYFSYDVKMKEKGDIPEGYSVSREKKERFSLILESASTNQTSMYLCASSGFTDTQYFGPGTRLTVL.